These T cell receptor beta chains were read from a single sample in a study of CD8+ T cells in alopecia areata. Sequencing was performed with immunoSEQ multiplex PCR; in TCRdb, only in-frame clones are kept and a portion is missing. Among 250,000 or so clones listed, less than 80% were seen once. Sequences were derived from CD4+ T cells sorted from blood, sampled at week 0. These receptors came from a human donor with alopecia areata. CDR3s include the opening cysteine and the closing phenylalanine or tryptophan. A D gene is named only where the DNA matches it firmly. Clone size appears in some rows only: once, few, many, or a class for an expanded clone.

j_call v_call d_call clone_size cdr3_aa cdr3_nt
TRBJ1-5 TRBV30 TRBD1 NA CAWRGQGDQPQHF TGTGCCTGGAGGGGACAGGGCGATCAGCCCCAGCATTTT
TRBJ2-1 TRBV7-2 NA few CASSKPGLRYNEQFF TGTGCCAGCAGTAAACCGGGACTGCGATACAATGAGCAGTTCTTC
TRBJ1-5 TRBV29-1 NA few CSVGIGSGGDQPQHF TGCAGCGTTGGGATAGGTTCGGGGGGGGACCAGCCCCAGCATTTT
TRBJ1-2 TRBV27 NA NA CASSPTLNYGYTF TGTGCCAGCAGTCCTACATTGAACTATGGCTACACCTTC
TRBJ1-1 TRBV30 TRBD1 NA CAWTSGDRATEAFF TGTGCCTGGACATCTGGGGACAGGGCCACTGAAGCTTTCTTT
TRBJ2-7 TRBV10-3 TRBD2 NA CAIRTGTSGEQYF TGTGCCATCAGGACCGGGACTAGCGGGGAGCAGTACTTC
TRBJ1-1 TRBV15 NA once CATSRRSSAEAFF TGTGCCACCAGCAGAAGGTCAAGCGCTGAAGCTTTCTTT
TRBJ2-3 TRBV9 NA NA CASSDPVGVDTQYF TGTGCCAGCAGCGACCCTGTGGGGGTAGATACGCAGTATTTT
TRBJ2-2 TRBV9 NA NA CASSVAGSGELFF TGTGCCAGCAGCGTAGCGGGGTCCGGGGAGCTGTTTTTT
TRBJ2-1 TRBV6-5 NA few CASRGRSYNEQFF TGTGCCAGCCGGGGTCGGAGTTACAATGAGCAGTTCTTC